This T cell receptor beta chain was captured in a study of preoperative IRX-2 immunotherapy in early breast cancer. Treatment of the sample: preoperative locoregional IRX-2 cytokine immunotherapy. Samples came from a phase Ib trial of preoperative locoregional IRX-2 cytokine immunotherapy. Data came from immunoSEQ multiplex PCR; TCRdb stores just in-frame clones and leaves some out. Of tens of thousands of clones detected, roughly 86% appear once; the ten largest clones hold about 1.5%. The germline gives CDR1 LNHDA, CDR2 SQIVND (reference sequence). CDR3 length: 17 residues. With 4 bases removed from V and 0 bases from J, the gap between germline ends came to 15 bases.

The sequence came from a human donor with breast cancer. The source material was tumor tissue, sampled after IRX-2 immunotherapy. This chain joins TRBV19 and TRBJ2-2, with a weak D call TRBD1 (6 bases). In DNA, the CDR3 is TGTGCCAGTAGTAATGTAGGGTGGACAGCGAACACCGGGGAGCTGTTTTTT. It translates to CASSNVGWTANTGELFF.